The 2 T cell receptor beta chains below all came from one sample that was sequenced in a study of blood T cells in healthy people across ages. It was with a sample-barcoded 5' primer and a J-beta primer mix that a second PCR of about 7 to 12 cycles was run. TCRdb itself ran the 5' RACE reads through MiXCR, one entry per CDR3 protein. This sample carries around 900,000 distinct CDR3 sequences, about 30% of them seen once, and the ten largest clones take 15% to 20%. The sequenced sample consisted of blood. The origin of the receptors is a woman aged 80 or over in good health.

This clonotype was counted ten times or more. The junction departs from germline at one end; a sequencing error may be responsible. The rearrangement joins TRBV7-7 to TRBJ2-7; 10 bases are a match to TRBD1. The germline V gene has CDR1 SSHAT and CDR2 FNYEAQ (reference sequence). This CDR3 comprises 15 residues. In nucleotides, the CDR3 is TGTGCTAGCAGCCCCGCCGGGACAGGGGAAGACGAGCAGTACTTC. Amino acids: CASSPAGTGEDEQYF.

The rearrangement uses TRBV20-1 and TRBJ2-7; 11 nucleotides match TRBD2. The V and J ends lost 4 bases and 1 base, in that order; junction bases with no gene match: 3. The CDR3 has 14 amino acids. The germline gives CDR1 DFQATT, CDR2 SNEGSKA (reference sequence). The DNA for the CDR3 is TGCAGTGCTAAGGGACTAGCGGCGTCCTACGAGCAGTACTTC. It translates to CSAKGLAASYEQYF.